These 17 T cell receptor beta chains were sequenced from one sample in a study of PD-L1 blockade in urothelial cancer. Time point given: pretreatment peripheral blood. Sequenced by immunoSEQ multiplex PCR; TCRdb stores in-frame clones only, minus some. The sample lists approximately 41,000 clones, around four fifths occurring once. Sequencing used PBMCs, obtained around atezolizumab (anti-PD-L1) treatment. The receptors were sampled from an elderly man with urothelial cancer.

This chain links TRBV27 with TRBJ2-3, with TRBD2 matching over 16 bases. Germline assignment: CDR1 MNHEY and CDR2 SMNVEV (reference sequence). Trimming took 1 base from V and 2 from J; bases not matched to a gene: 15. CDR3 length: 22 residues. CDR3 in amino acids: CASSLFSIRGTSGRGFTDTQYF. CDR3 in DNA: TGTGCCAGCAGTTTATTTAGTATTCGTGGGACTAGCGGGAGGGGGTTCACAGATACGCAGTATTTT.

The CDR3 DNA follows: TGTGCCAGCGGCCGGGACAGGGGGGCTGGCTACGAGCAGTACTTC. Its translation is CASGRDRGAGYEQYF. The chain joins TRBV2 to TRBJ2-7; TRBD1 matches 11 bases. The CDR3 contains 15 residues. J lost 3 bases, V lost 8 bases, and 9 bases had no gene match. Germline CDR1 is SNHLY and CDR2 is FYNNEI.

The rearrangement joins TRBV18 to TRBJ2-5; D perhaps matches TRBD2 (5 bases). There are 14 residues in the CDR3. Germline lookup yields CDR1 KGHSH and CDR2 LQKENI. The ends were cut back, 3 bases at V and 5 bases at J, with 13 bases in the middle. The CDR3 DNA follows: TGTGCCAGCTCACCGGGAGCCGGTGGCGAGACCCAGTACTTC. Translation: CASSPGAGGETQYF.

The V gene is TRBV5-4, the J gene TRBJ2-7, with 7 nucleotides matching TRBD1. In germline, CDR1 is SGHNT, CDR2 YYREEE (reference sequence). Trimming removed 4 bases from V and 1 base from J; junction bases left unmatched: 11. CDR3 size: 16 residues. The CDR3 is CASSHVGQASSYEQYF. The CDR3 DNA reads TGTGCCAGCAGCCACGTCGGACAGGCCTCGTCCTACGAGCAGTACTTC.

The chain links TRBV5-5 to TRBJ2-5, with a possible D match to TRBD2 (5 bases). Germline assignment: CDR1 SGHKS and CDR2 YYEKEE (reference sequence). Trimming cost V 4 bases and J 7 bases, with 17 bases left between them. The CDR3 consists of 14 residues. The CDR3 region is CASSLAGQEATQYF. CDR3 in DNA: TGTGCCAGCAGCCTCGCGGGCCAGGAGGCGACCCAGTACTTC.

The rearrangement uses TRBV6-1 and TRBJ1-5; D not resolved. Per germline, CDR1 MNHNS and CDR2 SASEGT. Trimming left V 7 bases short and J 2 bases short, with 6 bases between. There are 12 residues in the CDR3. CDR3 sequence reads: CASTPGNQPQHF. DNA of the CDR3: TGTGCCAGCACCCCAGGCAATCAGCCCCAGCATTTT.

The chain uses TRBV18 and TRBJ2-7, with 10 positions matching TRBD1. The germline gives CDR1 KGHSH, CDR2 LQKENI. V gave up 0 bases and J gave up 3 bases; unmatched junction bases: 5. The CDR3 runs 16 residues. CDR3 bases: TGTGCCAGCTCACCACCGAGGGACAGGGGTAGCTACGAGCAGTACTTC. Protein sequence: CASSPPRDRGSYEQYF.

The rearrangement uses TRBV4-3 and TRBJ2-5; D possibly corresponds to TRBD2 (5 bases). The CDR3 consists of 14 residues. Germline loops: CDR1 LGHNA, CDR2 YSLEER. Trimming removed 3 bases from V and 5 bases from J, with 13 bases in between. CDR3 nucleotide sequence: TGCGCCAGCAGCCAGGAAACTAGTCGGGAGACCCAGTACTTC. Protein: CASSQETSRETQYF.

The V gene is TRBV6-1, the J gene TRBJ1-2; 9 nucleotides line up with TRBD1. This CDR3 is 14 amino acids long. Germline V gene sequence: CDR1 MNHNS, CDR2 SASEGT. V shed 6 bases, J shed 2 bases, and the junction held 4 bases outside the gene matches. DNA of the CDR3: TGTGCCAGCAGACGCACAGGGGGCAACTATGGCTACACCTTC. Translating it yields CASRRTGGNYGYTF.

The table lists this clone with a few counts. The V gene is TRBV7-9, the J gene TRBJ2-1, with 8 nucleotides matching TRBD2. The germline V gene encodes CDR1 SEHNR and CDR2 FQNEAQ (reference sequence). V gave up 1 base and J gave up 7 bases; unmatched junction bases: 6. This CDR3 is 15 amino acids long. The CDR3 sequence: CASSLGSGNINEQFF. CDR3 DNA sequence: TGTGCCAGCAGCTTAGGTAGCGGGAATATAAATGAGCAGTTCTTC. Drawing the rest from reference TRBV7-9 and TRBJ2-1, the complete variable domain is DTGVSQNPRHKITKRGQNVTFRCDPISEHNRLYWYRQTLGQGPEFLTYFQNEAQLEKSRLLSDRFSAERPKGSFSTLEIQRTEQGDSAMYLCASSLGSGNINEQFFGPGTRLTVL.

The CDR3 coding sequence is TGCGCCAGCAGCATTCTAGCGGGAGGGAGAGATACGCAGTATTTT. Translated, it gives CASSILAGGRDTQYF. The V call is TRBV5-1, the J call TRBJ2-3; 12 bases agree with TRBD2. Germline CDR1 reads SGHRS; CDR2 reads YFSETQ. The CDR3 is 15 amino acids. V was clipped by 4 bases and J by 5 bases; unmatched bases: 5. The entire variable domain, with the rest obtained from reference TRBV5-1 and TRBJ2-3, is as follows: KAGVTQTPRYLIKTRGQQVTLSCSPISGHRSVSWYQQTPGQGLQFLFEYFSETQRNKGNFPGRFSGRQFSNSRSEMNVSTLELGDSALYLCASSILAGGRDTQYFGPGTRLTVL.

The CDR3 DNA is TGTGCCATCAAGGGAGGGGATGTGGAGCAGCCCCAGCATTTT. This codes for CAIKGGDVEQPQHF. The chain uses TRBV10-3 and TRBJ1-5; a possible D gene is TRBD1 (5 bases). The germline V and J ends were trimmed by 7 bases and 7 bases, with 17 bases remaining between them. Germline lookup yields CDR1 ENHRY and CDR2 SYGVKD. This CDR3 contains 14 residues.

V and J are TRBV9 and TRBJ2-5; the D gene is possibly TRBD2 (6 bases). The V end lost 4 bases, the J end lost 6 bases, and 16 bases lay between the germline ends. Germline V gene sequence: CDR1 SGDLS, CDR2 YYNGEE. The CDR3 extends over 14 amino acids. CDR3 amino acids: CASSPDGRDKTQYF. The DNA for the CDR3 is TGTGCCAGCAGCCCTGACGGGCGGGATAAGACCCAGTACTTC.

This clone was seen just once. The chain recombines TRBV7-2 with TRBJ2-1, with TRBD2 matching 11 bases. V gave up 1 base and J gave up 5 bases; unmatched junction bases: 1. CDR3 size: 15 residues. Germline CDR1 SGHTA, CDR2 FQGNSA. CDR3 in DNA: TGTGCCAGCAGCTTAGTAGCGGGAGGGCACAATGAGCAGTTCTTC. Its protein product is CASSLVAGGHNEQFF.

V gene TRBV6-5 combines with J gene TRBJ2-7, with D perhaps matching TRBD1 (5 bases). The CDR3 totals 15 residues. Trimming took 0 bases from V and 0 from J, leaving 9 bases between them. Germline V lookup: CDR1 MNHEY, CDR2 SVGAGI. The CDR3 DNA sequence: TGTGCCAGCAGTTACTCGTACAGGCCCTCCTACGAGCAGTACTTC. Protein product: CASSYSYRPSYEQYF.

This chain joins TRBV9 and TRBJ2-7, with D possibly TRBD2 on 6 matching bases. Germline V CDR1 and CDR2: SGDLS, YYNGEE. This CDR3 has 14 amino acids. V lost 3 bases, J lost 6 bases, and 16 bases lay in between. Here the CDR3 reads CASSEWRDRGEQYF. CDR3 bases: TGTGCCAGCAGCGAGTGGCGGGATCGCGGCGAGCAGTACTTC.

The genes are TRBV7-2 and TRBJ2-7; 8 nucleotides match TRBD1. The CDR3 consists of 15 residues. V lost 6 bases, J lost 0 bases, and 7 bases stayed unmatched. The germline V gene has CDR1 SGHTA and CDR2 FQGNSA. CDR3 coding DNA: TGTGCCAGCAGTACCTGGACAGGGAGCTCCTACGAGCAGTACTTC. Its protein is CASSTWTGSSYEQYF.